This T cell receptor (beta chain) was recorded in a study of identical twins. Findings and limits, study-wide: In cord blood, abundant beta clonotypes had fewer insertions; memory showed no trend. Beta out-of-frame sequences showed weaker excess sharing between twins.

In its sample, this clonotype was seen a few times. What it binds is unknown. A single record per CDR3 protein comes from TCRdb applying MiXCR to the 5' RACE reads. Of approximately 500,000 distinct CDR3 sequences in the sample, less than 25% were seen once. This CDR3 has 15 amino acids. V lost 2 bases to trimming and J lost 2 bases; unmatched junction nucleotides: 2. Germline CDR1 DFQATT, CDR2 SNEGSKA (reference sequence). Separately, the same data were catalogued under a study of T cells expressing NK-cell markers. Per that paper: Of eight sequenced donors, seven were HCMV-seropositive and one HCMV-seronegative. A range of about 1.0-8% of CD8+ T cells consisted of dominant NKG2C+ clonotypes in roughly 6 donors.

The sequencing input was CD4+ T cells sorted from blood. The chain carries TRBV20-1 and TRBJ2-3; 12 positions agree with TRBD2. This TCR derives from a woman between 18 and 30 years old in good health. DNA of the CDR3: TGCAGTGCTAGACTAGCGGGAGGGACCACAGATACGCAGTATTTT. It yields the protein CSARLAGGTTDTQYF.